The rows below give T cell receptor beta chains drawn from one sample of a study of response to subunit inactivated influenza vaccine. TCRdb itself ran the RT-PCR reads through MiXCR, one entry per CDR3 protein. In the table there are about 570,000 distinct CDR3 sequences, approximately 12% of which are singletons. The material sequenced was PBMCs from blood, taken on the day of vaccination. The source is a man aged 45 to 65 who received an inactivated influenza vaccine. Both conserved end residues are part of each CDR3. Fields, in order: J gene, D gene, V gene, clone size, CDR3 protein, CDR3 DNA. The D gene is left open where the match is weak. Only some rows state a clone size, as once, few, many or a class for expanded clones.

j_call: TRBJ2-5
d_call: -
v_call: TRBV12-3/TRBV12-4
clone_size: few
cdr3_aa: CASSSSVEETQYF
cdr3_nt: TGTGCCAGCAGTTCTAGCGTTGAAGAGACCCAGTACTTC

j_call: TRBJ2-1
d_call: -
v_call: TRBV29-1
clone_size: -
cdr3_aa: CSVEVGGGISYNEQFF
cdr3_nt: TGCAGCGTTGAAGTCGGTGGGGGGATTTCGTACAATGAGCAGTTCTTC

j_call: TRBJ2-2
d_call: -
v_call: TRBV24-1
clone_size: few
cdr3_aa: CATSEPDGVRTGELFF
cdr3_nt: TGTGCCACCAGTGAACCGGACGGGGTGAGGACCGGGGAGCTGTTTTTT

j_call: TRBJ1-4
d_call: -
v_call: TRBV20-1
clone_size: few
cdr3_aa: CSASRGPAEKLFF
cdr3_nt: TGCAGTGCTAGTAGAGGGCCCGCGGAAAAACTGTTTTTT

j_call: TRBJ2-3
d_call: TRBD2
v_call: TRBV7-6
clone_size: few
cdr3_aa: CASRSGITDTQYF
cdr3_nt: TGTGCCTCTCGGAGCGGGATAACAGATACGCAGTATTTT

j_call: TRBJ1-2
d_call: TRBD1
v_call: TRBV5-1
clone_size: many
cdr3_aa: CASSLEGRGAGYTF
cdr3_nt: TGCGCCAGCAGCTTGGAAGGCAGGGGGGCTGGCTACACCTTC

j_call: TRBJ2-3
d_call: TRBD2
v_call: TRBV6-2/TRBV6-3
clone_size: -
cdr3_aa: CASSYGLAGTTDTQYF
cdr3_nt: TGTGCCAGCAGCTATGGACTAGCGGGGACCACAGATACGCAGTATTTT

j_call: TRBJ1-4
d_call: -
v_call: TRBV20-1
clone_size: -
cdr3_aa: CSASRMKGYEKLFF
cdr3_nt: TGCAGTGCTTCCCGCATGAAAGGGTATGAAAAACTGTTTTTT

j_call: TRBJ2-5
d_call: -
v_call: TRBV9
clone_size: -
cdr3_aa: CASSVSPLSGETQYF
cdr3_nt: TGTGCCAGCAGCGTAAGCCCCCTTTCGGGAGAGACCCAGTACTTC

j_call: TRBJ1-1
d_call: -
v_call: TRBV18
clone_size: -
cdr3_aa: CASSPPIRTEAFF
cdr3_nt: TGTGCCAGCTCACCACCGATACGTACTGAAGCTTTCTTT

j_call: TRBJ1-1
d_call: -
v_call: TRBV7-8
clone_size: -
cdr3_aa: CASSFLDSEAFF
cdr3_nt: TGTGCCAGCAGTTTCCTGGACAGCGAAGCTTTCTTT

j_call: TRBJ2-1
d_call: TRBD2
v_call: TRBV11-1
clone_size: -
cdr3_aa: CASSLMGLAKYNEQFF
cdr3_nt: TGTGCCAGCAGCTTGATGGGACTAGCGAAATACAATGAGCAGTTCTTC

j_call: TRBJ2-7
d_call: TRBD1
v_call: TRBV27
clone_size: -
cdr3_aa: CASSRDRGHSEQYF
cdr3_nt: TGTGCCAGCAGTCGGGACAGGGGGCATTCCGAGCAGTACTTC

j_call: TRBJ2-3
d_call: TRBD2
v_call: TRBV5-1
clone_size: few
cdr3_aa: CASSLRGLAGPSTDTQYF
cdr3_nt: TGCGCCAGCAGCTTACGGGGACTAGCGGGACCAAGCACAGATACGCAGTATTTT

j_call: TRBJ1-5
d_call: -
v_call: TRBV12-3/TRBV12-4
clone_size: -
cdr3_aa: CASSLQAHQPQHF
cdr3_nt: TGTGCCAGCAGTCTCCAGGCGCATCAGCCCCAGCATTTT

j_call: TRBJ1-1
d_call: TRBD1
v_call: TRBV20-1
clone_size: -
cdr3_aa: CSALPGTVYMNTEAFF
cdr3_nt: TGCAGTGCTTTGCCAGGGACAGTTTACATGAACACTGAAGCTTTCTTT

j_call: TRBJ1-1
d_call: TRBD1
v_call: TRBV4-3
clone_size: few
cdr3_aa: CASSQDRDRGVTEAFF
cdr3_nt: TGCGCCAGCAGCCAAGATCGGGACAGGGGGGTAACTGAAGCTTTCTTT

j_call: TRBJ2-1
d_call: -
v_call: TRBV18
clone_size: -
cdr3_aa: CASSPNRGVWDEQFF
cdr3_nt: TGTGCCAGCTCACCAAATAGAGGCGTGTGGGATGAGCAGTTCTTC

j_call: TRBJ1-4
d_call: -
v_call: TRBV4-2
clone_size: -
cdr3_aa: CASSQDRTDEKLFF
cdr3_nt: TGTGCCAGCAGCCAAGATCGGACGGATGAAAAACTGTTTTTT

j_call: TRBJ2-2
d_call: -
v_call: TRBV11-2
clone_size: many
cdr3_aa: CASSLVVNTGELFF
cdr3_nt: TGTGCCAGCAGCTTAGTGGTGAACACCGGGGAGCTGTTTTTT

j_call: TRBJ2-7
d_call: TRBD2
v_call: TRBV28
clone_size: -
cdr3_aa: CASSYPGLEYEQYF
cdr3_nt: TGTGCCAGCAGTTACCCGGGACTAGAGTACGAGCAGTACTTC

j_call: TRBJ1-5
d_call: -
v_call: TRBV18
clone_size: -
cdr3_aa: CASRADGLNQPQHF
cdr3_nt: TGTGCCAGCAGGGCGGACGGTCTCAATCAGCCCCAGCATTTT

j_call: TRBJ1-2
d_call: -
v_call: TRBV10-3
clone_size: few
cdr3_aa: CAISESPGSAYNYGYTF
cdr3_nt: TGTGCCATCAGTGAGTCCCCAGGGTCGGCATATAACTATGGCTACACCTTC

j_call: TRBJ2-3
d_call: -
v_call: TRBV12-3/TRBV12-4
clone_size: -
cdr3_aa: CASEPGDGPSTDTQYF
cdr3_nt: TGTGCCAGTGAACCCGGGGACGGCCCAAGCACAGATACGCAGTATTTT

j_call: TRBJ2-6
d_call: -
v_call: TRBV12-3/TRBV12-4
clone_size: -
cdr3_aa: CASSLPSHRSGANVLTF
cdr3_nt: TGTGCCAGCAGTTTACCCTCTCACCGCTCTGGGGCCAACGTCCTGACTTTC

j_call: TRBJ2-7
d_call: TRBD1
v_call: TRBV4-2
clone_size: many
cdr3_aa: CASSQAGTGAYEQYF
cdr3_nt: TGCGCCAGCAGCCAAGCCGGGACAGGAGCCTACGAGCAGTACTTC

j_call: TRBJ2-3
d_call: TRBD2
v_call: TRBV6-2/TRBV6-3
clone_size: -
cdr3_aa: CASISPRLAGGSTDTQYF
cdr3_nt: TGTGCCAGCATTTCCCCCCGACTAGCGGGAGGAAGCACAGATACGCAGTATTTT

j_call: TRBJ2-1
d_call: TRBD2
v_call: TRBV6-1
clone_size: few
cdr3_aa: CASSPPASGNNEQFF
cdr3_nt: TGTGCCAGCAGTCCCCCGGCTAGCGGGAACAATGAGCAGTTCTTC

j_call: TRBJ1-2
d_call: -
v_call: TRBV25-1
clone_size: -
cdr3_aa: CASSQQGVLYGYTF
cdr3_nt: TGTGCCAGCAGCCAGCAGGGCGTCCTCTATGGCTACACCTTC

j_call: TRBJ2-1
d_call: -
v_call: TRBV24-1
clone_size: -
cdr3_aa: CATSEISYNEQFF
cdr3_nt: TGTGCCACCAGCGAGATCTCCTACAATGAGCAGTTCTTC

j_call: TRBJ2-1
d_call: -
v_call: TRBV18
clone_size: -
cdr3_aa: CASYETTGLYNEQFF
cdr3_nt: TGTGCCAGCTATGAGACCACGGGGTTATACAATGAGCAGTTCTTC

j_call: TRBJ2-1
d_call: TRBD2
v_call: TRBV12-3/TRBV12-4
clone_size: -
cdr3_aa: CASSSSGGTNEQFF
cdr3_nt: TGTGCCAGCAGTTCTAGCGGGGGGACTAATGAGCAGTTCTTC

j_call: TRBJ2-7
d_call: -
v_call: TRBV5-1
clone_size: -
cdr3_aa: CASSLWAGAEYEQYF
cdr3_nt: TGCGCCAGCAGCTTGTGGGCAGGGGCCGAATACGAGCAGTACTTC

j_call: TRBJ2-3
d_call: -
v_call: TRBV6-2/TRBV6-3
clone_size: -
cdr3_aa: CASSYSDREFTDTQYF
cdr3_nt: TGTGCCAGCAGTTACTCCGATCGGGAGTTCACAGATACGCAGTATTTT

j_call: TRBJ2-7
d_call: TRBD2
v_call: TRBV20-1
clone_size: -
cdr3_aa: CSARNARLAGDDEQYF
cdr3_nt: TGCAGTGCTAGGAATGCTAGACTAGCGGGGGATGACGAGCAGTACTTC

j_call: TRBJ2-1
d_call: TRBD2
v_call: TRBV29-1
clone_size: few
cdr3_aa: CSVVAGGPYNEQFF
cdr3_nt: TGCAGCGTTGTAGCGGGGGGGCCCTACAATGAGCAGTTCTTC

j_call: TRBJ2-7
d_call: TRBD2
v_call: TRBV20-1
clone_size: -
cdr3_aa: CSAGSGRVIYEQYF
cdr3_nt: TGCAGTGCTGGAAGCGGGAGGGTAATCTACGAGCAGTACTTC

j_call: TRBJ2-6
d_call: TRBD2
v_call: TRBV5-6
clone_size: many
cdr3_aa: CASSAGLAVLLSSGANVLTF
cdr3_nt: TGTGCCAGCAGCGCGGGACTAGCGGTTTTACTCAGCTCTGGGGCCAACGTCCTGACTTTC

j_call: TRBJ2-1
d_call: TRBD2
v_call: TRBV10-3
clone_size: -
cdr3_aa: CAISEGLALPKEQFF
cdr3_nt: TGTGCCATCAGTGAGGGACTAGCCCTCCCTAAGGAGCAGTTCTTC

j_call: TRBJ2-5
d_call: -
v_call: TRBV6-6
clone_size: few
cdr3_aa: CASREPAETQYF
cdr3_nt: TGTGCCAGCAGGGAACCGGCGGAGACCCAGTACTTC

j_call: TRBJ1-2
d_call: TRBD1
v_call: TRBV7-9
clone_size: few
cdr3_aa: CASSEQGARNGYTF
cdr3_nt: TGTGCCAGCAGCGAACAGGGGGCGCGGAATGGCTACACCTTC

j_call: TRBJ2-1
d_call: TRBD1
v_call: TRBV28
clone_size: few
cdr3_aa: CASSTGGMNEQFF
cdr3_nt: TGTGCCAGCTCTACAGGGGGGATGAATGAGCAGTTCTTC

j_call: TRBJ2-7
d_call: -
v_call: TRBV7-7
clone_size: many
cdr3_aa: CASSWGLPYEQYF
cdr3_nt: TGTGCCAGCAGCTGGGGACTTCCCTACGAGCAGTACTTC

j_call: TRBJ1-3
d_call: -
v_call: TRBV3-1
clone_size: -
cdr3_aa: CASSQESDRGNTIYF
cdr3_nt: TGTGCCAGCAGCCAAGAATCAGATCGTGGAAACACCATATATTTT

j_call: TRBJ2-2
d_call: TRBD2
v_call: TRBV15
clone_size: few
cdr3_aa: CATASGNTGELFF
cdr3_nt: TGTGCCACCGCTAGCGGAAACACCGGGGAGCTGTTTTTT

j_call: TRBJ2-3
d_call: -
v_call: TRBV12-3/TRBV12-4
clone_size: few
cdr3_aa: CASNRGGESTDTQYF
cdr3_nt: TGTGCCAGCAACCGAGGGGGGGAAAGCACAGATACGCAGTATTTT

j_call: TRBJ2-7
d_call: -
v_call: TRBV6-5
clone_size: -
cdr3_aa: CASSYKPRLYEQYF
cdr3_nt: TGTGCCAGCAGCTATAAACCGCGGCTATACGAGCAGTACTTC

j_call: TRBJ2-1
d_call: -
v_call: TRBV3-1
clone_size: -
cdr3_aa: CASSQEWGSSYNEQFF
cdr3_nt: TGTGCCAGCAGCCAAGAGTGGGGGAGCTCCTACAATGAGCAGTTCTTC